The 15 T cell receptor beta chains below all came from one sample that was sequenced in a study of CD8 T cells in Susac syndrome. Random hexamers were used to reverse transcribe an amount of roughly 0.5 to 1 ug RNA. MiXCR was run by TCRdb on the immunoSEQ multiplex PCR reads, yielding one entry per CDR3 protein. The sample holds about 180,000 distinct CDR3 sequences, 95% seen once. The specimen was CD8+ T cells from PBMCs. Receptors originate from a human donor with multiple sclerosis.

DNA of the CDR3: TGTGCCAGCAGCTTAGTAGGAAATGGCTACACCTTC. Amino acids: CASSLVGNGYTF. V is TRBV13 and J is TRBJ1-2; no reliable D call. Per the germline V gene, CDR1 is PRHDT and CDR2 is FYEKMQ (reference sequence). Deletions cut 1 base from V and 6 bases from J, with 6 bases between. The CDR3 spans 12 residues.

The count of this clonotype is one. This rearrangement joins TRBV29-1 to TRBJ2-5; D remains unclear. V lost 3 bases, J lost 0 bases, and 5 bases lay in between. In germline, CDR1 is SQVTM, CDR2 ANQGSEA. This CDR3 is built from 12 residues. The DNA of the CDR3 is TGCAGCGTTGAGAGCGACCAAGAGACCCAGTACTTC. Encoded protein: CSVESDQETQYF.

The J gene is TRBJ2-1, the V gene TRBV5-6; 8 bases line up with TRBD1. Germline CDR1 is SGHDT and CDR2 is YYEEEE. The V gene end was trimmed by 4 bases and the J gene end by 9 bases; junction bases not matched to a gene: 9. This CDR3 spans 14 amino acids. The CDR3 coding sequence is TGTGCCAGCAGCGTAGGACAGGGTATGGGTGAGCAGTTCTTC. It translates to CASSVGQGMGEQFF.

The chain links TRBV27 to TRBJ1-1, with D hard to call. The CDR3 consists of 14 residues. Trimming shortened V by 5 bases and J by 4 bases, and 14 bases separated the two germline ends. The germline V gene encodes CDR1 MNHEY and CDR2 SMNVEV (reference sequence). CDR3 DNA sequence: TGTGCCAGCAGTCGACTGAGCGGGATCACTGAAGCTTTCTTT. It specifies CASSRLSGITEAFF.

The V gene is TRBV24-1, the J gene TRBJ2-3; D call uncertain. This CDR3 has 15 amino acids. Germline-derived CDR1 and CDR2 are KGHDR and SFDVKD. The V and J ends lost 5 bases and 1 base respectively, with 12 bases between them. Here the CDR3 DNA reads TGTGCCACCAGTGGTAACGGTCGGGGCACAGATACGCAGTATTTT. Translated: CATSGNGRGTDTQYF.

The V and J genes are TRBV24-1 and TRBJ2-1, with D unresolved. Germline CDR1 KGHDR, CDR2 SFDVKD. This CDR3 region has 13 residues. V was cut by 5 bases and J by 2 bases, with 6 bases left in between. Here the CDR3 DNA reads TGTGCCACCAGTGGTGGGGCCTACAATGAGCAGTTCTTC. Translating gives CATSGGAYNEQFF.

V and J are TRBV5-1 and TRBJ2-1, with D possibly being TRBD1 (6 bases). The germline gives CDR1 SGHRS, CDR2 YFSETQ. The ends were cut back, 0 bases at V and 8 bases at J, with 12 bases in the middle. The CDR3 has 14 residues. The CDR3 sequence is CASSLEGDLDEQFF. The CDR3 DNA reads TGCGCCAGCAGCTTGGAGGGGGATCTCGATGAGCAGTTCTTC. Supplemented by reference TRBV5-1 and TRBJ2-1, the full variable domain reads KAGVTQTPRYLIKTRGQQVTLSCSPISGHRSVSWYQQTPGQGLQFLFEYFSETQRNKGNFPGRFSGRQFSNSRSEMNVSTLELGDSALYLCASSLEGDLDEQFFGPGTRLTVL.

This chain links TRBV21-1 with TRBJ2-3; the tabulated D call, TRBD2, remains unverified against the DNA. TRBV21-1 represents a pseudogene. CDR3 length equals 16 residues. CDR3 residues: CASPSRPGLAPHTQYF. The CDR3, as DNA: TGTGCCAGCCCTTCCCGGCCGGGACTAGCGCCTCATACGCAGTATTTT.

The V and J genes are TRBV29-1 and TRBJ2-1; 7 nucleotides match TRBD2. With 5 bases clipped from V and 0 bases from J, the junction kept 10 bases outside the gene matches. Germline V CDR1 and CDR2: SQVTM, ANQGSEA. The CDR3 has 16 amino acids. CDR3 sequence reads: CSVTPRAGSSYNEQFF. In DNA, the CDR3 is TGCAGCGTTACCCCGCGAGCGGGAAGCTCCTACAATGAGCAGTTCTTC.

This chain joins TRBV9 and TRBJ2-7, with TRBD1 as a possible D gene (6 bases). V lost 4 bases, J lost 6 bases, and 14 bases lay in between. The length of the CDR3 is 13 residues. Germline loops: CDR1 SGDLS, CDR2 YYNGEE. CDR3 nucleotides: TGTGCCAGCAGCACCGACAGGTTTCCCGAGCAGTACTTC. Translated, it gives CASSTDRFPEQYF.

The chain joins TRBV5-6 to TRBJ1-2; D is uncertain. CDR1 is SGHDT and CDR2 is YYEEEE in the germline V gene. The V end was cut by 0 bases, the J end by 5 bases, with 11 bases between. The length of the CDR3 is 14 residues. The CDR3 DNA sequence: TGTGCCAGCAGCTTGGGGTCAGGCCTATATGGCTACACCTTC. It specifies CASSLGSGLYGYTF.

J is TRBJ2-7 and V is TRBV20-1, with D perhaps assigned TRBD1 or TRBD2 (5 bases each). Trimming cost V 5 bases and J 6 bases, with 17 bases left between them. Germline V CDR1 and CDR2: DFQATT, SNEGSKA (reference sequence). This CDR3 has 13 residues. CDR3 sequence (DNA): TGCAGTGCTCTCGGGGCCTCTAGGGGCGAGCAGTACTTC. Translated, it gives CSALGASRGEQYF.

The rearrangement joins TRBV6-4 to TRBJ2-1; 7 bases map to TRBD1. Germline CDR1 reads MRHNA; CDR2 reads SNTAGT. Trimming removed 3 bases from V and 2 bases from J; junction bases left unmatched: 1. The CDR3 consists of 14 residues. The chain's CDR3 is CASSEQGAYNEQFF. CDR3 nucleotide sequence: TGTGCCAGCAGTGAGCAGGGGGCCTACAATGAGCAGTTCTTC.

This chain joins TRBV25-1 and TRBJ2-2; D is ambiguous. Trimming stripped 1 base from V and 2 bases from J, with 5 bases between. Per germline, CDR1 MGHDK and CDR2 SYGVNS. The CDR3 covers 14 residues. The CDR3 here is CASSEFYNTGELFF. DNA for the CDR3: TGTGCCAGCAGTGAATTTTACAACACCGGGGAGCTGTTTTTT. Full variable domain (missing parts from reference TRBV25-1 and TRBJ2-2): EADIYQTPRYLVIGTGKKITLECSQTMGHDKMYWYQQDPGMELHLIHYSYGVNSTEKGDLSSESTVSRIRTEHFPLTLESARPSHTSQYLCASSEFYNTGELFFGEGSRLTVL.

The J gene is TRBJ2-1, the V gene TRBV25-1, with no clear D. V dropped 2 bases and J dropped 4 bases, with 12 bases sitting between them. The CDR3 spans 15 residues. The germline gives CDR1 MGHDK, CDR2 SYGVNS. The CDR3: CASSERMVNYNEQFF. DNA for the CDR3: TGTGCCAGCAGTGAACGGATGGTTAATTACAATGAGCAGTTCTTC.